Below, 29 T cell receptor beta chains from the same sample are listed, as sequenced in a study of long-term antiretroviral therapy in people with HIV. Survey-level resolution applied to immunoSEQ assay v3.0. The table came from immunoSEQ multiplex PCR; TCRdb's copy has only in-frame clones and leaves some out. The sample records 30,000 to 45,000 clones, 80% being singletons. Here the sequenced sample was unsorted PBMCs, taken 3.4 years after starting antiretroviral therapy. Every receptor here comes from a man younger than 45 with HIV.

The chain links TRBV27 to TRBJ1-2; D is unresolved. Germline loops: CDR1 MNHEY, CDR2 SMNVEV (reference sequence). The CDR3 runs 14 residues. Trimming removed 7 bases from V and 2 bases from J, with 14 bases in between. The DNA for the CDR3 is TGTGCCAGCATCCAACGTGGGCTCAACTATGGCTACACCTTC. Its protein product is CASIQRGLNYGYTF.

This clone has only a few counts. The CDR3 protein is CASSGRTGELFF. The CDR3, as DNA: TGTGCCAGTAGTGGTAGGACCGGGGAGCTGTTTTTT. The chain couples TRBV19 to TRBJ2-2; no clear D. V lost 5 bases and J 5 bases, leaving 6 bases between the germline ends. CDR3 size: 12 residues. Germline CDR1 is LNHDA and CDR2 is SQIVND (reference sequence).

The chain employs TRBV13 and TRBJ2-5; 14 positions agree with TRBD2. From germline, CDR1 is PRHDT and CDR2 FYEKMQ (reference sequence). The CDR3 consists of 17 residues. V trimming: 5 bases; J trimming: 2 bases; junction bases outside the gene matches: 7. The CDR3 bases are TGTGCCAGCAGCCAGACTAGCGGGAGGGTAAAACAAGAGACCCAGTACTTC. Translated: CASSQTSGRVKQETQYF.

V is TRBV7-3 and J is TRBJ2-5, with 9 bases matching TRBD1. V lost 3 bases, J lost 4 bases, and 3 bases stayed unmatched. From germline, CDR1 is SGHTA and CDR2 FQGTGA. The CDR3 covers 14 residues. CDR3 nucleotide sequence: TGTGCCAGCAGCTTGACAGGGGGATTAGAGACCCAGTACTTC. Protein sequence: CASSLTGGLETQYF.

The chain couples TRBV6-6 to TRBJ2-7; TRBD1 matches at 9 bases. From germline, CDR1 is MNHNY and CDR2 SVGAGI (reference sequence). CDR3 length: 12 residues. V lost 6 bases and J lost 12; bases outside the gene matches: 9. The CDR3 bases are TGTGCCAGCAGGGGGGGACAGGGTCTCCTGTACTTC. The encoded protein is CASRGGQGLLYF.

The chain links TRBV19 to TRBJ2-7; D may be TRBD2 (6 bases). CDR1 is LNHDA and CDR2 is SQIVND in the germline V gene (reference sequence). Trimming shortened V by 3 bases and J by 3 bases, and 6 bases separated the two germline ends. The CDR3 has 12 amino acids. In DNA, the CDR3 is TGTGCCAGTAGTATGGGGGGCTACGAGCAGTACTTC. It translates to CASSMGGYEQYF.

V usage is TRBV7-9 and J usage is TRBJ2-3, with D uncertain. Trimming cost V 3 bases and J 6 bases, with 13 bases left between them. Germline V lookup: CDR1 SEHNR, CDR2 FQNEAQ (reference sequence). The CDR3 contains 14 residues. CDR3 amino acids: CASSFQIWRDTQYF. The CDR3 DNA reads as TGTGCCAGCAGCTTTCAGATTTGGCGGGATACGCAGTATTTT.

The chain links TRBV7-9 to TRBJ2-7; D may match TRBD1 or TRBD2 (5 bases each). Germline CDR1 is SEHNR and CDR2 is FQNEAQ (reference sequence). The CDR3 consists of 17 residues. Trimming removed 2 bases at V and 3 bases at J, with 20 bases between. The CDR3 reads CASSLQSAGTKIYEQYF. The CDR3 DNA is TGTGCCAGCAGCTTACAGTCCGCCGGGACCAAGATCTACGAGCAGTACTTC.

Here the CDR3 DNA reads TGTGCCAGCCTCCGGACGGGTTACAATGAGCAGTTCTTC. Its protein product is CASLRTGYNEQFF. The rearrangement joins TRBV2 to TRBJ2-1; D is uncertain. The germline V gene encodes CDR1 SNHLY and CDR2 FYNNEI. V shed 8 bases and J shed 4 bases, with 12 bases lying between them. The CDR3 consists of 13 residues. Complete variable domain (other parts from reference TRBV2 and TRBJ2-1): EPEVTQTPSHQVTQMGQEVILRCVPISNHLYFYWYRQILGQKVEFLVSFYNNEISEKSEIFDDQFSVERPDGSNFTLKIRSTKLEDSAMYFCASLRTGYNEQFFGPGTRLTVL.

CDR3 coding DNA: TGTGCCAGCAGCTTGACTAGCGGGACCCAAGAGACCCAGTACTTC. Translating gives CASSLTSGTQETQYF. V and J are TRBV7-9 and TRBJ2-5; 11 bases map to TRBD2. This CDR3 comprises 15 residues. Per the germline V gene, CDR1 is SEHNR and CDR2 is FQNEAQ (reference sequence). The J segment lost 1 base and the V segment lost 3 bases, leaving 1 base of the junction unmatched. Complete variable domain (other parts from reference TRBV7-9 and TRBJ2-5): DTGVSQNPRHKITKRGQNVTFRCDPISEHNRLYWYRQTLGQGPEFLTYFQNEAQLEKSRLLSDRFSAERPKGSFSTLEIQRTEQGDSAMYLCASSLTSGTQETQYFGPGTRLLVL.

This clone occurred a few times. The chain employs TRBV28 and TRBJ1-5; D is possibly TRBD1 (6 bases). Trimming took 5 bases from V and 2 from J, leaving 16 bases between them. This CDR3 spans 16 amino acids. CDR1 is MDHEN, CDR2 SYDVKM, per germline. The CDR3 here is CASSQTGGQGNQPQHF. The CDR3 nucleotides are TGTGCCAGCAGTCAGACTGGGGGGCAGGGCAATCAGCCCCAGCATTTT. Together with reference TRBV28 and TRBJ1-5, the CDR3 gives the full variable domain: DVKVTQSSRYLVKRTGEKVFLECVQDMDHENMFWYRQDPGLGLRLIYFSYDVKMKEKGDIPEGYSVSREKKERFSLILESASTNQTSMYLCASSQTGGQGNQPQHFGDGTRLSIL.

The J gene is TRBJ2-6, the V gene TRBV27; no clear D. V was clipped by 3 bases and J by 0 bases, with 9 bases between them. Per germline, CDR1 MNHEY and CDR2 SMNVEV (reference sequence). This CDR3 is 16 amino acids long. CDR3 protein: CASSFLPISGANVLTF. The CDR3 bases are TGTGCCAGCAGTTTCCTTCCGATCTCTGGGGCCAACGTCCTGACTTTC.

The chain employs TRBV27 and TRBJ1-4; D is unresolved. The CDR3 totals 18 residues. From germline, CDR1 is MNHEY and CDR2 SMNVEV (reference sequence). The V gene lost 8 bases and the J gene lost 8 bases, with 30 bases spanning the gap. CDR3 region: CASASFTWYDSRGEKLFF. CDR3 coding DNA: TGTGCCAGCGCATCCTTTACGTGGTACGACTCTAGAGGGGAAAAACTGTTTTTT.

The rearrangement joins TRBV5-1 to TRBJ1-4; TRBD1 might be the D (5 bases). Germline V gives CDR1 SGHRS, CDR2 YFSETQ. Trimming shortened V by 3 bases and J by 0 bases, and 6 bases separated the two germline ends. The CDR3 sequence is 14 residues long. CDR3 amino acids: CASSSDTTNEKLFF. CDR3 coding DNA: TGCGCCAGCAGCTCGGACACAACTAATGAAAAACTGTTTTTT.

The chain couples TRBV11-1 to TRBJ2-5; the D gene is possibly TRBD2 (5 bases). The CDR3 totals 15 residues. Germline lookup yields CDR1 SGHAT and CDR2 FQDESV (reference sequence). V lost 0 bases to trimming and J lost 2 bases, with 10 bases between them. DNA of the CDR3: TGTGCCAGCAGCTTAGCTGCGGGTCGGCAAGAGACCCAGTACTTC. Translating gives CASSLAAGRQETQYF.

This clone was recorded a few times. The V call is TRBV7-8, the J call TRBJ1-1; D perhaps matches TRBD1 (6 bases). Per germline, CDR1 SGHVS and CDR2 FQNEAQ. The ends were cut back, 5 bases at V and 1 base at J, with 14 bases in the middle. There are 15 residues in the CDR3. The CDR3 region has the DNA TGTGCCAGCAGCCTGGTGGGGGCGGCGAACACTGAAGCTTTCTTT. Translating gives CASSLVGAANTEAFF.

This chain connects TRBV6-6 to TRBJ1-5; D is possibly TRBD1 (6 bases). V shed 7 bases and J shed 5 bases, with 15 bases lying between them. The CDR3 has 14 amino acids. Per the germline V gene, CDR1 is MNHNY and CDR2 is SVGAGI (reference sequence). This chain's CDR3 is CASNLQGGDQPQHF. The CDR3 coding sequence is TGTGCCAGCAACCTACAGGGCGGCGATCAGCCCCAGCATTTT.

The CDR3 nucleotides are TGTGCCAGCAAAAAGGACCTAGCGCTAACCGGGGAGCTGTTTTTT. Residues: CASKKDLALTGELFF. The V gene is TRBV27, the J gene TRBJ2-2, with D perhaps matching TRBD2 (6 bases). V was pared by 7 bases and J by 5 bases, with 17 bases between. This CDR3 is built from 15 residues. The V gene's germline CDR1 is MNHEY and CDR2 SMNVEV (reference sequence).

This chain uses TRBV6-5 with TRBJ2-1; D may be TRBD2 (6 bases). Germline CDR1 is MNHEY and CDR2 is SVGAGI. Trimming took off 7 bases at V and 7 bases at J, with 14 bases between the two ends. The CDR3 is made up of 13 amino acids. The chain's CDR3 is CASIPPSGNEQFF. CDR3 bases: TGTGCCAGCATCCCGCCCAGCGGGAATGAGCAGTTCTTC.

The V gene is TRBV6-5, the J gene TRBJ2-3; D possibly uses TRBD1 or TRBD2 (5 bases each). Germline V lookup: CDR1 MNHEY, CDR2 SVGAGI. Trimming stripped 5 bases from V and 6 bases from J, with 18 bases between. This CDR3 has 15 amino acids. CDR3 in amino acids: CASSNRQVWGDTQYF. CDR3 nucleotide sequence: TGTGCCAGCAGTAACCGTCAAGTTTGGGGGGATACGCAGTATTTT.

The V gene is TRBV28, the J gene TRBJ1-2; no reliable D call. The V end lost 6 bases, the J end lost 1 base, and 9 bases lay between the germline ends. Germline V CDR1 and CDR2: MDHEN, SYDVKM. The CDR3 spans 13 residues. The CDR3 nucleotides read TGTGCCAGCAGCCGTGACGGTAACTATGGCTACACCTTC. Translating gives CASSRDGNYGYTF.

This clone was seen only a few times. V is TRBV11-2 and J is TRBJ1-3; D unclear. This CDR3 is 14 amino acids long. CDR1 is SGHAT, CDR2 FQNNGV, per germline. V shed 4 bases and J shed 3 bases, with 10 bases lying between them. Written as DNA, the CDR3 is TGTGCCAGCAGCTCCCTGCGATATGGAAACACCATATATTTT. Translating gives CASSSLRYGNTIYF.

V is TRBV25-1 and J is TRBJ1-1, with D possibly being TRBD1 (6 bases). Between the trimmed V and J ends, which lost 10 bases and 1 base, there was a span of 16 bases. Germline lookup yields CDR1 MGHDK and CDR2 SYGVNS. The CDR3 consists of 14 residues. The CDR3 DNA follows: TGTGCCACCACTCAGGGGCTTGGGAACACTGAAGCTTTCTTT. It yields the protein CATTQGLGNTEAFF.

The genes are TRBV30 and TRBJ2-5; TRBD1 agrees at 9 bases. Looked up from germline, CDR1 is GTSNPN and CDR2 is SVGIG (reference sequence). This CDR3 has 15 amino acids. V shed 2 bases, J shed 4 bases, and the junction held 8 bases outside the gene matches. CDR3 nucleotide sequence: TGTGCCTGGAGTAATGGACAGGGGTTTTTAGAGACCCAGTACTTC. Translation: CAWSNGQGFLETQYF.

The V and J genes are TRBV27 and TRBJ1-5, with D uncertain. Trimming removed 7 bases from V and 3 bases from J, with 19 bases in between. CDR3 length: 16 residues. The germline CDR1 and CDR2 sequences are MNHEY and SMNVEV (reference sequence). CDR3 region: CASNSFPPPYNQPQHF. CDR3 DNA sequence: TGTGCCAGCAATAGCTTTCCTCCCCCCTACAATCAGCCCCAGCATTTT.

The rearrangement joins TRBV29-1 to TRBJ2-7; TRBD1 matches 9 bases. The CDR3 is 14 amino acids. The J segment lost 3 bases and the V segment lost 4 bases, leaving 7 bases of the junction unmatched. The V gene's germline CDR1 is SQVTM and CDR2 ANQGSEA. The CDR3 nucleotides read TGCAGCGTTGGTGGGGGACAGGGTAACTACGAGCAGTACTTC. Protein sequence: CSVGGGQGNYEQYF.

The V call is TRBV28, the J call TRBJ2-7; no reliable D call. Germline V gene lookup returns CDR1 MDHEN and CDR2 SYDVKM. The V and J ends lost 3 bases and 1 base respectively, with 7 bases between them. The CDR3 is 13 amino acids. In DNA, the CDR3 is TGTGCCAGCAGTTTGTGGGAATCCTACGAGCAGTACTTC. Translated: CASSLWESYEQYF.

The chain recombines TRBV5-1 with TRBJ2-7; D is unclear. Trimming pared 1 base from V and 0 bases from J, leaving 2 bases between. This CDR3 has 12 residues. The germline V gene encodes CDR1 SGHRS and CDR2 YFSETQ. This CDR3 is CASSLTSYEQYF. The CDR3 nucleotides read TGCGCCAGCAGCTTGACCTCCTACGAGCAGTACTTC.

This chain uses TRBV19 with TRBJ2-5; D is ambiguous. There are 16 residues in the CDR3. V was clipped by 5 bases and J by 6 bases, with 22 bases between them. Germline V CDR1 and CDR2: LNHDA, SQIVND (reference sequence). The CDR3 protein is CASSPGPVGYGQTQYF. The CDR3 DNA sequence: TGTGCCAGTAGTCCGGGCCCGGTGGGATATGGCCAGACCCAGTACTTC.